The 30 T cell receptor beta chains in this list originate from one sample, sequenced in a study of shared clonotypes between healthy human individuals. Profiling relied on immunoSEQ multiplex PCR, and the TCRdb table lists in-frame clones only, not all of them. The table has about 2 million clones, roughly 95% seen once. Input material: naive CD4+ T cells sorted from blood. Noted subset: CD45RA+ positively selected. The source is a man younger than 35 in good health.

J is TRBJ1-1 and V is TRBV29-1; TRBD1 is a possible D gene (6 bases). CDR1 is SQVTM, CDR2 ANQGSEA, per germline. Trimming took off 4 bases at V and 11 bases at J, with 14 bases between the two ends. There are 11 residues in the CDR3. CDR3 amino acids: CSVAVQGRAFF. DNA for the CDR3: TGCAGCGTTGCAGTACAGGGCAGGGCTTTCTTT.

This chain joins TRBV14 and TRBJ2-3, with 7 positions matching TRBD2. The ends lost 3 bases at V and 1 base at J; junction bases unmatched: 7. This CDR3 has 16 amino acids. Germline loops: CDR1 SGHDN, CDR2 FVKESK. CDR3 DNA: TGTGCCAGCAGCCAGAGCGGGGCCCCGGGCACAGATACGCAGTATTTT. Its protein product is CASSQSGAPGTDTQYF.

V usage is TRBV7-9 and J usage is TRBJ2-6; no firm D call. The CDR3 has 14 residues. Germline V gives CDR1 SEHNR, CDR2 FQNEAQ (reference sequence). V was trimmed by 5 bases and J by 1 base, leaving 6 bases between them. CDR3 sequence reads: CASSGRSGANVLTF. The CDR3 DNA sequence: TGTGCCAGCAGCGGGCGGTCTGGGGCCAACGTCCTGACTTTC. Drawing the rest from reference TRBV7-9 and TRBJ2-6, the complete variable domain is DTGVSQNPRHKITKRGQNVTFRCDPISEHNRLYWYRQTLGQGPEFLTYFQNEAQLEKSRLLSDRFSAERPKGSFSTLEIQRTEQGDSAMYLCASSGRSGANVLTFGAGSRLTVL.

V and J are TRBV10-3 and TRBJ2-1, with TRBD2 matching over 10 bases. Trimming removed 10 bases from V and 6 bases from J; junction bases left unmatched: 9. Germline V gene sequence: CDR1 ENHRY, CDR2 SYGVKD. This CDR3 contains 14 residues. The CDR3 nucleotides read TGTGCCACTACGCTAGCGGGAGTAGTCAATGAGCAGTTCTTC. It yields the protein CATTLAGVVNEQFF.

A word on this clone: The junction does not match germline at one end; this may be a read error. The V and J genes are TRBV18 and TRBJ1-6; D not resolved. The CDR3 runs 16 residues. From germline, CDR1 is KGHSH and CDR2 LQKENI. Here the CDR3 DNA reads TGTGCCAGTTCACCTTCCGGATTGACCTATAATTCACCCCTCCACTTT. As protein: CASSPSGLTYNSPLHF.

This chain uses TRBV7-6 with TRBJ2-5; D is perhaps TRBD1 (6 bases). Germline assignment: CDR1 SGHVS and CDR2 FNYEAQ. The CDR3 is made up of 15 amino acids. V lost 5 bases and J 1 base, leaving 14 bases between the germline ends. The CDR3 region is CASSDPGHPQETQYF. In nucleotides, the CDR3 is TGTGCCAGCAGCGACCCGGGACACCCCCAAGAGACCCAGTACTTC. The variable domain in full, with the rest retrieved from reference TRBV7-6 and TRBJ2-5, is GAGVSQSPRYKVTKRGQDVALRCDPISGHVSLYWYRQALGQGPEFLTYFNYEAQQDKSGLPNDRFSAERPEGSISTLTIQRTEQRDSAMYRCASSDPGHPQETQYFGPGTRLLVL.

In this sample, this clone turned up once. The chain employs TRBV7-9 and TRBJ2-6, with D hard to call. The CDR3 consists of 14 residues. V lost 8 bases and J lost 4, with 12 bases in between. Germline V gene sequence: CDR1 SEHNR, CDR2 FQNEAQ (reference sequence). CDR3 sequence reads: CASGALSGANVLTF. The CDR3 nucleotides are TGTGCCAGCGGTGCCCTGTCGGGGGCCAACGTCCTGACTTTC.

V gene TRBV5-1 combines with J gene TRBJ2-5; 11 positions agree with TRBD1. CDR1 is SGHRS, CDR2 YFSETQ, per germline. The CDR3 contains 15 residues. J was trimmed by 5 bases and V by 2 bases; bases with no gene match: 5. CDR3 protein: CASSFGQGARETQYF. As DNA, the CDR3 is TGCGCCAGCAGCTTCGGACAGGGGGCGCGGGAGACCCAGTACTTC. Complete variable domain (other parts from reference TRBV5-1 and TRBJ2-5): KAGVTQTPRYLIKTRGQQVTLSCSPISGHRSVSWYQQTPGQGLQFLFEYFSETQRNKGNFPGRFSGRQFSNSRSEMNVSTLELGDSALYLCASSFGQGARETQYFGPGTRLLVL.

The chain is built from TRBV11-2 and TRBJ2-7, with TRBD1 identical over 10 bases. This CDR3 contains 15 residues. Trimming cost V 4 bases and J 6 bases; bases outside gene matches: 9. Germline V CDR1 and CDR2: SGHAT, FQNNGV. CDR3 region: CASSSGTGVFFEQYF. DNA of the CDR3: TGTGCCAGCAGCTCCGGGACAGGGGTTTTTTTCGAGCAGTACTTC. The full variable domain, rest sourced from reference TRBV11-2 and TRBJ2-7, is EAGVAQSPRYKIIEKRQSVAFWCNPISGHATLYWYQQILGQGPKLLIQFQNNGVVDDSQLPKDRFSAERLKGVDSTLKIQPAKLEDSAVYLCASSSGTGVFFEQYFGPGTRLTVT.

The chain couples TRBV7-9 to TRBJ1-6, with 8 bases identical to TRBD1. This CDR3 spans 16 amino acids. With 2 bases clipped from V and 7 bases from J, the junction kept 7 bases outside the gene matches. Germline V lookup: CDR1 SEHNR, CDR2 FQNEAQ (reference sequence). The CDR3 here is CASSLLLDRANSPLHF. As DNA, the CDR3 is TGTGCCAGCAGCTTACTCCTGGACAGGGCAAATTCACCCCTCCACTTT.

The CDR3, as DNA: TGTGCCAGTAATAGGGGACAACAATACACAGATACGCAGTATTTT. It is translated as CASNRGQQYTDTQYF. The chain uses TRBV6-5 and TRBJ2-3; possible D gene TRBD1, 6 bases. This CDR3 comprises 15 residues. The V end was cut by 9 bases, the J end by 2 bases, with 18 bases between. The germline V gene has CDR1 MNHEY and CDR2 SVGAGI.

The CDR3 loop reads CAWENEGGYTF. As DNA, the CDR3 is TGTGCCTGGGAGAATGAGGGTGGCTACACCTTC. The chain employs TRBV30 and TRBJ1-2, with D uncertain. Trimming cost V 5 bases and J 7 bases, with 11 bases left between them. This CDR3 is 11 amino acids long. Per germline, CDR1 GTSNPN and CDR2 SVGIG (reference sequence).

This clone was seen a single time. V is TRBV5-4 and J is TRBJ2-1; D is possibly TRBD1 or TRBD2 (5 bases each). Germline V CDR1 and CDR2: SGHNT, YYREEE (reference sequence). V lost 2 bases and J 7 bases, leaving 10 bases between the germline ends. The CDR3 sequence is 13 residues long. CDR3 amino acids: CASSLQAGNEQFF. The CDR3 DNA follows: TGTGCCAGCAGCTTACAGGCGGGTAATGAGCAGTTCTTC.

The CDR3 region has the DNA TGCGCCGCCAAACCGGGGGGTGAGGGCAATCAGCCCCAGCATTTT. Translating gives CAAKPGGEGNQPQHF. The chain joins TRBV10-2 to TRBJ1-5; TRBD1 might be the D (5 bases). Germline CDR1 WSHSY, CDR2 SAAADI. Trimming cost V 11 bases and J 2 bases, with 19 bases left between them. CDR3 length: 15 amino acids.

CDR3 region: CASSDLGTPSRYF. Here the CDR3 DNA reads TGCGCCAGCAGTGATCTCGGGACCCCATCTCGGTATTTT. The V call is TRBV10-1, the J call TRBJ2-3; perhaps D is TRBD1 or TRBD2 (5 bases each). The CDR3 length is 13 residues. V was clipped by 3 bases and J by 14 bases, with 18 bases between them. Germline V gives CDR1 WNHNN, CDR2 SYGVQD (reference sequence).

The rearrangement joins TRBV6-5 to TRBJ1-1; 9 bases match TRBD1. With 8 bases clipped from V and 3 bases from J, the junction kept 4 bases outside the gene matches. The CDR3 totals 13 residues. Germline V gene sequence: CDR1 MNHEY, CDR2 SVGAGI. The DNA for the CDR3 is TGTGCCAGCGGACAGGGGTCGCACACTGAAGCTTTCTTT. Protein: CASGQGSHTEAFF.

The rearrangement joins TRBV29-1 to TRBJ2-7, with a weak D call TRBD1 (5 bases). CDR1 and CDR2 (germline): SQVTM, ANQGSEA. The length of the CDR3 is 12 residues. Deletions cut 4 bases from V and 3 bases from J, with 10 bases between. The CDR3 region is CSVVAGNYEQYF. As DNA, the CDR3 is TGCAGCGTTGTGGCAGGGAACTACGAGCAGTACTTC.

This chain joins TRBV30 and TRBJ1-2; D unclear. From germline, CDR1 is GTSNPN and CDR2 SVGIG (reference sequence). CDR3 length: 13 residues. The ends were cut back, 0 bases at V and 8 bases at J, with 13 bases in the middle. The CDR3 spells CAWSVSAIGGYTF. The DNA of the CDR3 is TGTGCCTGGAGTGTATCAGCGATAGGCGGCTACACCTTC.

The chain uses TRBV10-2 and TRBJ2-5; no clear D gene. Germline V gene lookup returns CDR1 WSHSY and CDR2 SAAADI. The CDR3 runs to 14 residues. V was trimmed by 6 bases and J by 1 base, leaving 12 bases between them. DNA of the CDR3: TGCGCCAGCAGCCTAGGTAGGGTCCAAGAGACCCAGTACTTC. It specifies CASSLGRVQETQYF.

V usage is TRBV6-1 and J usage is TRBJ2-2, with a possible D match to TRBD2 (5 bases). The V gene lost 10 bases and the J gene lost 4 bases, with 13 bases spanning the gap. This CDR3 region has 13 residues. CDR1 and CDR2 (germline): MNHNS, SASEGT. CDR3 residues: CAIRREGTGELFF. The CDR3 coding sequence is TGTGCCATCCGCCGAGAGGGCACCGGGGAGCTGTTTTTT.

The V gene is TRBV6-6, the J gene TRBJ2-7, with 11 bases lining up with TRBD2. This CDR3 contains 15 residues. The germline V gene has CDR1 MNHNY and CDR2 SVGAGI (reference sequence). V trimming: 5 bases; J trimming: 8 bases; junction bases outside the gene matches: 11. The CDR3 is CASSPSSGRRFQQYF. The CDR3 nucleotides read TGTGCCAGCAGTCCCTCTAGCGGGAGGCGATTCCAGCAGTACTTC.

V gene TRBV12-5 combines with J gene TRBJ2-1; a weak D match, TRBD2 (6 bases). The V and J ends lost 7 bases and 10 bases respectively, with 17 bases between them. CDR1 LGHNT and CDR2 FRNRAP come from the germline V gene. The CDR3 is 13 amino acids. The CDR3 bases are TGTGCTAGTGTTGGGGGACTTCGAAAGGAGCAGTTCTTC. Translating it yields CASVGGLRKEQFF.

The V and J genes are TRBV5-4 and TRBJ2-5; no firm D call. Trimming shortened V by 6 bases and J by 2 bases, and 11 bases separated the two germline ends. Germline CDR1 and CDR2: SGHNT and YYREEE (reference sequence). This CDR3 has 13 residues. CDR3 residues: CASNPQQQETQYF. The CDR3 DNA reads as TGTGCCAGCAACCCGCAGCAGCAAGAGACCCAGTACTTC.

The chain links TRBV19 to TRBJ1-5; possible D gene TRBD1, 5 bases. The CDR3 is 15 residues long. Between the trimmed V and J ends, which lost 2 bases and 6 bases, there was a span of 14 bases. Germline assignment: CDR1 LNHDA and CDR2 SQIVND (reference sequence). In DNA form, the CDR3 reads TGTGCCAGTAGTATACCAGGGAGGGGAGGTCAGCCCCAGCATTTT. This encodes CASSIPGRGGQPQHF.

The V gene is TRBV11-3, the J gene TRBJ2-7; possible D gene TRBD1, 5 bases. The CDR3 spans 13 residues. Germline CDR1 is SGHNT and CDR2 is YENEEA. Deletions cut 5 bases from V and 7 bases from J, with 15 bases between. The DNA of the CDR3 is TGTGCCAGCAGCGTCCAGGGTTCCAGTGAGCAGTACTTC. Its protein is CASSVQGSSEQYF.

In this sample, this clone turned up once. CDR3 protein: CASSLQGGTAEAFF. The CDR3 DNA reads TGTGCCAGCAGCCTACAGGGTGGGACGGCTGAAGCTTTCTTT. This chain joins TRBV7-9 and TRBJ1-1, with D possibly being TRBD1 (6 bases). The germline V and J ends were trimmed by 5 bases and 6 bases, with 16 bases remaining between them. The germline CDR1 and CDR2 sequences are SEHNR and FQNEAQ (reference sequence). The CDR3 extends over 14 amino acids.

This chain connects TRBV28 to TRBJ2-2, with 12 bases that match TRBD1. The CDR3 extends over 15 amino acids. Germline V CDR1 and CDR2: MDHEN, SYDVKM. Germline trimming cut 6 bases from V and 7 bases from J; bases unmatched to any gene: 6. The DNA of the CDR3 is TGTGCCAGCAGCACGGGACAGGGGGCGGTCGGGGAGCTGTTTTTT. Translation gives CASSTGQGAVGELFF.

V gene TRBV5-1 combines with J gene TRBJ2-2; possible D gene TRBD2, 6 bases. The CDR3 totals 15 residues. The ends were cut back, 0 bases at V and 4 bases at J, with 10 bases in the middle. Germline V gene lookup returns CDR1 SGHRS and CDR2 YFSETQ. CDR3 bases: TGCGCCAGCAGCTTGGACGGGAGTGTCACCGGGGAGCTGTTTTTT. This sequence encodes CASSLDGSVTGELFF.

The chain employs TRBV29-1 and TRBJ2-7; tentatively, D is TRBD2 (6 bases). Trimming cost V 7 bases and J 2 bases, with 12 bases left between them. The CDR3 has 12 residues. Germline CDR1 and CDR2: SQVTM and ANQGSEA. In nucleotides, the CDR3 is TGCAGCGCCGGGACTGACCCCTACGAGCAGTACTTC. Its translation is CSAGTDPYEQYF.

On this clone itself: Other nucleotide sequences in the sample specify the same CDR3. The V and J genes are TRBV10-3 and TRBJ2-7, with TRBD1 identical over 8 bases. V was pared by 10 bases and J by 2 bases, with 4 bases of the junction left unmatched. The CDR3 length is 12 residues. CDR1 is ENHRY, CDR2 SYGVKD, per germline. CDR3 coding DNA: TGTGCCACCAGACAGGGGACCTACGAGCAGTACTTC. Translation: CATRQGTYEQYF.